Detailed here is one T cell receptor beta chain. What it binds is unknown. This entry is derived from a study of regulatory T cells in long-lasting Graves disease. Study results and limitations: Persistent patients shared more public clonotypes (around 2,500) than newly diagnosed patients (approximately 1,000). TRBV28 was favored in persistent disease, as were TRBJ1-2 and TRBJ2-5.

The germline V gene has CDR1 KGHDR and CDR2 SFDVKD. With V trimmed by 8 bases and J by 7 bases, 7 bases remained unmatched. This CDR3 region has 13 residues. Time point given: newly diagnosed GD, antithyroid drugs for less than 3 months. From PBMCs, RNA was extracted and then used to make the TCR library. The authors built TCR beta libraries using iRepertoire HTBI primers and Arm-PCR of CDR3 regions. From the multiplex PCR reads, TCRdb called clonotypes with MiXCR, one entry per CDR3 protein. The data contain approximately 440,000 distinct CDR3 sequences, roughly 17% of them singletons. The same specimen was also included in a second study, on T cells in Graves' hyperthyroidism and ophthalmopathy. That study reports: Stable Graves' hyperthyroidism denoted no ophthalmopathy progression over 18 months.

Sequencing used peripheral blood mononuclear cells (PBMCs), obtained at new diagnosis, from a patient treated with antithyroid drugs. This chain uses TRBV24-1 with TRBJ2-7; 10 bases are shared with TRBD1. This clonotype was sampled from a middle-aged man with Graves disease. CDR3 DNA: TGTGCCACCATGGACAGGGGGATGGGTGAGCAGTACTTC. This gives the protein CATMDRGMGEQYF.